This passage covers 6 T cell receptor beta chains from one sample sequenced in a study of T cell responses to AZD1222 COVID-19 vaccine. Some clones are missing from TCRdb's copy, which holds only in-frame ones; the method was immunoSEQ multiplex PCR. The sample has some 280,000 clones; roughly 93% are singletons. The input for sequencing was peripheral blood, taken 28 days after the second AZD1222 dose. These receptors all come from an adult who received the AZD1222 COVID-19 vaccine.

CDR3 sequence (DNA): TGTGCCATCAGTGAGGGGCCAGGGCCTGGTGGCTACACCTTC. It translates to CAISEGPGPGGYTF. The V call is TRBV10-3, the J call TRBJ1-2, with D possibly TRBD1 on 5 matching bases. V lost 2 bases, J lost 7 bases, and 14 bases lay in between. The CDR3 length is 14 residues. Germline V gene lookup returns CDR1 ENHRY and CDR2 SYGVKD.

V gene TRBV7-9 combines with J gene TRBJ2-1, with 11 nucleotides matching TRBD2. After removal of 5 bases from V and 4 bases from J, the junction contained 7 bases not matched to a gene. The CDR3 covers 16 residues. From germline, CDR1 is SEHNR and CDR2 FQNEAQ (reference sequence). CDR3 coding DNA: TGTGCCAGCAGCCCAACGGGGACTAGCGGTTACAATGAGCAGTTCTTC. Protein sequence: CASSPTGTSGYNEQFF.

The chain uses TRBV7-9 and TRBJ2-1; D remains ambiguous. V lost 5 bases to trimming and J lost 8 bases, with 10 bases between them. Per germline, CDR1 SEHNR and CDR2 FQNEAQ (reference sequence). The CDR3 length is 12 residues. The CDR3 DNA reads as TGTGCCAGCAGCCGGTTTGGCGATGAGCAGTTCTTC. Protein: CASSRFGDEQFF. The full variable domain, its missing parts supplied by reference TRBV7-9 and TRBJ2-1, is DTGVSQNPRHKITKRGQNVTFRCDPISEHNRLYWYRQTLGQGPEFLTYFQNEAQLEKSRLLSDRFSAERPKGSFSTLEIQRTEQGDSAMYLCASSRFGDEQFFGPGTRLTVL.

CDR3 region: CASSVSGRGNSPLHF. The CDR3 region has the DNA TGTGCCAGCAGCGTGTCGGGGAGGGGTAATTCACCCCTCCACTTT. This chain joins TRBV5-6 and TRBJ1-6; possibly TRBD1 for D (5 bases). The CDR3 consists of 15 residues. Trimming pared 4 bases from V and 6 bases from J, leaving 14 bases between. CDR1 is SGHDT and CDR2 is YYEEEE in the germline V gene. Full variable domain (rest looked up from reference TRBV5-6 and TRBJ1-6): DAGVTQSPTHLIKTRGQQVTLRCSPKSGHDTVSWYQQALGQGPQFIFQYYEEEERQRGNFPDRFSGHQFPNYSSELNVNALLLGDSALYLCASSVSGRGNSPLHFGNGTRLTVT.

V gene TRBV6-2 or TRBV6-3 combines with J gene TRBJ2-3, with D uncertain. V dropped 6 bases and J dropped 12 bases, with 16 bases sitting between them. The CDR3 loop spans 12 amino acids. The germline CDR1 and CDR2 sequences are MNHEY and SVGEGT. In nucleotides, the CDR3 is TGTGCCAGCAGCTCAGGTTTCCCTTCTCAGTATTTT. This translates into CASSSGFPSQYF.

V usage is TRBV7-9 and J usage is TRBJ2-7; perhaps TRBD2 as D (5 bases). The CDR3 has 13 residues. Deletions cut 1 base from V and 2 bases from J, with 6 bases between. Germline V gene data show CDR1 as SEHNR and CDR2 as FQNEAQ (reference sequence). CDR3 in amino acids: CASSLGGPYEQYF. The CDR3 DNA follows: TGTGCCAGCAGCTTAGGAGGGCCCTACGAGCAGTACTTC.